This TCR beta chain comes out of a study of identical twins. Points from the study as a whole: Out-of-frame alpha sequences common to twins exhibited a surplus of low generation probability.

The CDR3 spans 13 residues. Germline lookup yields CDR1 MGHDK and CDR2 SYGVNS. Trimming shortened V by 4 bases and J by 3 bases, and 9 bases separated the two germline ends. TCRdb reprocessed the 5' RACE reads with MiXCR, giving one entry per CDR3 protein. Of about 890,000 distinct CDR3 sequences listed, more than 9% are singletons. This clonotype has more than one count but fewer than ten. Its matching antigen is unknown. These same records also appear under a second study, on yellow fever vaccine responses in identical twins.

This TCR came from a young woman in good health. The chain has TRBV25-1 and TRBJ2-5, with D tentatively TRBD2 (6 bases). The sequenced material came from PBMCs. For the CDR3, the DNA is TGTGCCAGCAGTGTGGGGGGAAAAGAGACCCAGTACTTC. This translates into CASSVGGKETQYF.